A single sample gave rise to the 8 T cell receptor beta chains below, sequenced in a study of blood T cell repertoires in COVID-19. Clones were sequenced by immunoSEQ multiplex PCR, and TCRdb holds only the in-frame ones, with some missing. Of approximately 200,000 clones in the sample, 88% were seen once. The sequenced sample was peripheral blood. The source is a man aged 70-80 years with acute or convalescent COVID-19.

This chain links TRBV29-1 with TRBJ2-5, with D tentatively TRBD2 (6 bases). The CDR3 is 11 residues long. Germline V gives CDR1 SQVTM, CDR2 ANQGSEA. The V end lost 3 bases, the J end lost 6 bases, and 8 bases lay between the germline ends. In DNA form, the CDR3 reads TGCAGCGTTGACGGGAGCAAGACCCAGTACTTC. It yields the protein CSVDGSKTQYF. Full variable domain (missing parts from reference TRBV29-1 and TRBJ2-5): SAVISQKPSRDICQRGTSLTIQCQVDSQVTMMFWYRQQPGQSLTLIATANQGSEATYESGFVIDKFPISRPNLTFSTLTVSNMSPEDSSIYLCSVDGSKTQYFGPGTRLLVL.

The chain uses TRBV11-1 and TRBJ1-1, with 9 bases identical to TRBD1. Germline V gene lookup returns CDR1 SGHAT and CDR2 FQDESV (reference sequence). The CDR3 extends over 15 amino acids. V trimming: 5 bases; J trimming: 11 bases; junction bases outside the gene matches: 15. The CDR3 protein is CASSGGTGKVRRAFF. In DNA form, the CDR3 reads TGTGCCAGCAGCGGAGGGACAGGGAAAGTCAGGAGGGCTTTCTTT.

This rearrangement joins TRBV6-1 to TRBJ1-5, with 7 bases lining up with TRBD1. The germline V gene encodes CDR1 MNHNS and CDR2 SASEGT. V dropped 3 bases and J dropped 5; count of bases not matched to a gene: 1. CDR3 size: 13 residues. In DNA form, the CDR3 reads TGTGCCAGCAGTGATAGGGGGCATCAGCCCCAGCATTTT. Translating it yields CASSDRGHQPQHF.

The chain carries TRBV9 and TRBJ2-6; 7 bases map to TRBD1. CDR1 and CDR2 from the germline V gene are SGDLS and YYNGEE. The trim removed 0 bases at V and 1 base at J, leaving 13 bases unmatched. This CDR3 is built from 20 residues. The CDR3 region has the DNA TGTGCCAGCAGCGTAGCTCCCGGGCCACAGGGGTTGTCTGGGGCCAACGTCCTGACTTTC. It is translated as CASSVAPGPQGLSGANVLTF.

The V call is TRBV20-1, the J call TRBJ1-2; 7 bases agree with TRBD1. With 3 bases clipped from V and 4 bases from J, the junction kept 8 bases outside the gene matches. Germline V CDR1 and CDR2: DFQATT, SNEGSKA (reference sequence). The CDR3 extends over 14 amino acids. The CDR3 region is CSASNPDRVYGYTF. The CDR3 DNA is TGCAGTGCTAGTAACCCCGACAGGGTCTATGGCTACACCTTC.

As to this clone: Other DNA sequences in the sample encode the same CDR3. J is TRBJ2-7 and V is TRBV7-9; tentatively, D is TRBD2 (5 bases). CDR3 length equals 13 residues. Looked up from germline, CDR1 is SEHNR and CDR2 is FQNEAQ (reference sequence). V gave up 5 bases and J gave up 0 bases, with 8 bases separating them. In DNA, the CDR3 is TGTGCCAGCAGCCGCGGGTCCTCCTACGAGCAGTACTTC. Translation: CASSRGSSYEQYF. The full variable domain, its missing parts supplied by reference TRBV7-9 and TRBJ2-7, is DTGVSQNPRHKITKRGQNVTFRCDPISEHNRLYWYRQTLGQGPEFLTYFQNEAQLEKSRLLSDRFSAERPKGSFSTLEIQRTEQGDSAMYLCASSRGSSYEQYFGPGTRLTVT.

The chain is built from TRBV5-6 and TRBJ2-3; 9 nucleotides agree with TRBD1. Per germline, CDR1 SGHDT and CDR2 YYEEEE. V gave up 0 bases and J gave up 3 bases; unmatched junction bases: 5. There are 16 residues in the CDR3. CDR3: CASSLEPGQGTDTQYF. CDR3 bases: TGTGCCAGCAGCTTGGAGCCGGGACAGGGAACAGATACGCAGTATTTT.

The chain recombines TRBV5-1 with TRBJ1-2; 10 positions match TRBD1. CDR3 length equals 18 residues. V trimming: 1 base; J trimming: 1 base; junction bases outside the gene matches: 10. Germline CDR1 SGHRS, CDR2 YFSETQ. CDR3 protein: CASSLSGTGVGRNYGYTF. The CDR3, as DNA: TGCGCCAGCAGCTTGTCAGGGACAGGGGTCGGACGTAACTATGGCTACACCTTC.